The following is a T cell receptor (beta chain) sequence with its context. Its cognate antigen is unknown. The V segment lost 5 bases and the J segment 4 bases; nucleotides outside the gene matches: 4. The CDR3 is 14 residues long. Germline V CDR1 and CDR2: KGHDR, SFDVKD. Generated by immunoSEQ multiplex PCR, the TCRdb table keeps only in-frame clones and is missing some. Among roughly 350,000 clones listed, approximately 90% were seen once. The data derive from a study of Ad26.COV2.S vaccination and SARS-CoV-2 variants. Treatment denoted: around 19 received Ad26.COV2.S at low or high dose, single or two shots; about 5 received placebo; per-sample allocation not given. The investigators took samples on day 63 after the first vaccine or placebo injection. Immunization relied on an Ad26 vector, which expressed Wuhan-strain SARS-CoV-2 spike. Study-level findings and limits: Breadth and depth estimates from TCRs may understate total T cell responses. People given the vaccine had a wider spike-specific TCR breadth than placebo recipients did.

The input for sequencing was peripheral blood, taken in a trial of Ad26.COV2.S vaccine versus placebo. The receptor was isolated from a person aged 18-65 years who received the Ad26.COV2.S COVID-19 vaccine or a placebo. The chain carries TRBV24-1 and TRBJ2-3, with 8 bases identical to TRBD1. CDR3 amino acids: CATSGDRRADTQYF. The CDR3, as DNA: TGTGCCACCAGTGGGGACAGGCGAGCAGATACGCAGTATTTT.